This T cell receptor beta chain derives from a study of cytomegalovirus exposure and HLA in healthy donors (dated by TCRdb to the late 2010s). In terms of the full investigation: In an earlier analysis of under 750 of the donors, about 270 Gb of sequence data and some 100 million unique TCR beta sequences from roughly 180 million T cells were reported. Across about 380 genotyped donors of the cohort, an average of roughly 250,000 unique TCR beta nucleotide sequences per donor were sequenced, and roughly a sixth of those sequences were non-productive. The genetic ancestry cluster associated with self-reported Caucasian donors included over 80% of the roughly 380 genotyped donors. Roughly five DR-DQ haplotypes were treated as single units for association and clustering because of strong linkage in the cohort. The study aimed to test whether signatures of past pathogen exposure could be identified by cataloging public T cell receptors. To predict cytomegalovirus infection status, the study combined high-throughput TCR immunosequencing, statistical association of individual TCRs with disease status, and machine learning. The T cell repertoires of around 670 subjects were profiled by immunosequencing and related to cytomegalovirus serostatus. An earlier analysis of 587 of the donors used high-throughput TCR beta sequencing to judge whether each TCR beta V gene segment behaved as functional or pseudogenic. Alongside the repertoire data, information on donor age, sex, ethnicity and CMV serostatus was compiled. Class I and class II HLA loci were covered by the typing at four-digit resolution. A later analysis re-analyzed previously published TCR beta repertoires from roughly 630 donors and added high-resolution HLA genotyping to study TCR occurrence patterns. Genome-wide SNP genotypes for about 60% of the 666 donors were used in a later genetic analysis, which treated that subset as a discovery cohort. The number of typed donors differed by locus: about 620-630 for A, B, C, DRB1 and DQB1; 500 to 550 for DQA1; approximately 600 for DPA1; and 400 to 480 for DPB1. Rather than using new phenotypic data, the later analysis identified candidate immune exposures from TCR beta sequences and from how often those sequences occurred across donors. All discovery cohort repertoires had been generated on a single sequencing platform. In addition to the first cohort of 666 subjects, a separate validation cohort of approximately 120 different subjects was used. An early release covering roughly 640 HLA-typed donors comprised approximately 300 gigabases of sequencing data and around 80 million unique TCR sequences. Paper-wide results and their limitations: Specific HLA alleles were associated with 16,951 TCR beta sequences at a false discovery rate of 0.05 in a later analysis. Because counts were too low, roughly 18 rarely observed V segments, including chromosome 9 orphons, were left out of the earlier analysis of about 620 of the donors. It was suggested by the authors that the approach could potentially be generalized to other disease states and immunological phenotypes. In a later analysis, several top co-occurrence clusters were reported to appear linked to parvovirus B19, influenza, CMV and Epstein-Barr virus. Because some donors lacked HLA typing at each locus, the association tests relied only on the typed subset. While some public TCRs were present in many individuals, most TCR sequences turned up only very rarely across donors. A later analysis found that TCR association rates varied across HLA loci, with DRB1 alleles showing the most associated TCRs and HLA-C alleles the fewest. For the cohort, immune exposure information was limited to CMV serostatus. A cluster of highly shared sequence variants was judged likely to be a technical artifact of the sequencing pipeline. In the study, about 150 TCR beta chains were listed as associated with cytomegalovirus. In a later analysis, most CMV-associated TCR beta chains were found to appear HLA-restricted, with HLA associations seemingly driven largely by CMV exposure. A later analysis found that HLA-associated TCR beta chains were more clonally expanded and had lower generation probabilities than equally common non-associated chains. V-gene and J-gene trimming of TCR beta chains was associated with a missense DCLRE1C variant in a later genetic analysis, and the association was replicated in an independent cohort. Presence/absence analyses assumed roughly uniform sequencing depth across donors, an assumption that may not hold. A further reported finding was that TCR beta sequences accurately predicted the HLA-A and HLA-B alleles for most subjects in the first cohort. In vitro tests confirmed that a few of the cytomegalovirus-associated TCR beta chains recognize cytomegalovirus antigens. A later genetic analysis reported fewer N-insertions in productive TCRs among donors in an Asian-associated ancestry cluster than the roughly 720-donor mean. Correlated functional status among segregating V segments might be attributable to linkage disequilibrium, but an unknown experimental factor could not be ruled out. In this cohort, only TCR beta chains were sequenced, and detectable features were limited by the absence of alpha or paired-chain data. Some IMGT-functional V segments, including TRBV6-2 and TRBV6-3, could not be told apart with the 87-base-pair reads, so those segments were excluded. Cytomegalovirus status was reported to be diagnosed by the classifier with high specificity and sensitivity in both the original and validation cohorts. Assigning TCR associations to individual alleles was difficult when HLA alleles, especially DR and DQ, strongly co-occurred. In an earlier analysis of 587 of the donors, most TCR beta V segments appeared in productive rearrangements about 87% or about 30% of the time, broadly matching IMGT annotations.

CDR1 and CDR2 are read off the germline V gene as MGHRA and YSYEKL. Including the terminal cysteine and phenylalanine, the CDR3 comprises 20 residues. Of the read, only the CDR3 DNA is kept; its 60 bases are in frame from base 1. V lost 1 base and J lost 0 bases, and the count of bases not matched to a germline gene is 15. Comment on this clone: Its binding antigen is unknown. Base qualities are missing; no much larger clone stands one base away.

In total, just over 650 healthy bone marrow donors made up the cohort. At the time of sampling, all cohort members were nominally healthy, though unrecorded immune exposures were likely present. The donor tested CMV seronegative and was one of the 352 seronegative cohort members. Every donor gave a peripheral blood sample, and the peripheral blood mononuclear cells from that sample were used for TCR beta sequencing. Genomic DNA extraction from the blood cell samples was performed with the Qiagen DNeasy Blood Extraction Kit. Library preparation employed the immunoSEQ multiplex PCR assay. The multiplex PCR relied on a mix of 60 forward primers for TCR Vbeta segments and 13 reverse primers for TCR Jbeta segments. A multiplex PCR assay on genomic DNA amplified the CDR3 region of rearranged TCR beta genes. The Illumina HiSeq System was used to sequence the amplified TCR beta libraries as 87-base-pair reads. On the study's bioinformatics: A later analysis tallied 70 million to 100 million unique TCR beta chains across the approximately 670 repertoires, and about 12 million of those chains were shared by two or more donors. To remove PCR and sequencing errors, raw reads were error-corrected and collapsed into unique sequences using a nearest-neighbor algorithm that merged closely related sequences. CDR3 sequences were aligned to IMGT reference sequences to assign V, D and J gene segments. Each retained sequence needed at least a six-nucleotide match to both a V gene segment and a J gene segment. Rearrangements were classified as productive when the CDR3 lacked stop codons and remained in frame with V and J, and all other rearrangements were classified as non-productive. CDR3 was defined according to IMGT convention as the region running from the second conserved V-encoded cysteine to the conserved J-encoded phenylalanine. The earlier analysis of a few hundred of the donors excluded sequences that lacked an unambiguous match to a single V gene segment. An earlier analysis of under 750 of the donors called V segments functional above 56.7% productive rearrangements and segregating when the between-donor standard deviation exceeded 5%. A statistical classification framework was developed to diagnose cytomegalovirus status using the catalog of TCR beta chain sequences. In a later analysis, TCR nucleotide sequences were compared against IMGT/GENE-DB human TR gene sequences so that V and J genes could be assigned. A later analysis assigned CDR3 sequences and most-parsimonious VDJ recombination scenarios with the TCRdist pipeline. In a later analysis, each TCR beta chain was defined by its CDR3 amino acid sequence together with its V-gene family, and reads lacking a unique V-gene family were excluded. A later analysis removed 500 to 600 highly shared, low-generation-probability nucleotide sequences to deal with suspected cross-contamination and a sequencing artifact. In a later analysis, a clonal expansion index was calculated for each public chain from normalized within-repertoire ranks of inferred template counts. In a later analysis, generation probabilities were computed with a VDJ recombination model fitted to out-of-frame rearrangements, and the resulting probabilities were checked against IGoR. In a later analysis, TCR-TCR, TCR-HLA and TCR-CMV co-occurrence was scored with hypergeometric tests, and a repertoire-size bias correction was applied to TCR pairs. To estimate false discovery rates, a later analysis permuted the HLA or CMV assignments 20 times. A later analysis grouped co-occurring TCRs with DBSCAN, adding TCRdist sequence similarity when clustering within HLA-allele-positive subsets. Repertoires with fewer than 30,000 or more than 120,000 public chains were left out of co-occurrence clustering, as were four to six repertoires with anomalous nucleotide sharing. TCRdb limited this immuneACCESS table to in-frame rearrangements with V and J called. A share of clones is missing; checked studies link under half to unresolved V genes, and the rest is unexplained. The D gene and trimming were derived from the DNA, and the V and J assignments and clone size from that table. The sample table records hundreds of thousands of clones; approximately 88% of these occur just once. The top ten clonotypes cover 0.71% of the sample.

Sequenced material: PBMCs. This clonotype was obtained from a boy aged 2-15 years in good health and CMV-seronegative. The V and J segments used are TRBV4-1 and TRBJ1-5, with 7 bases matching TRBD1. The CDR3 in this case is CASSQAYRGDPTYSNQPQHF. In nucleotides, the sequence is TGCGCCAGCAGCCAAGCCTACAGGGGCGATCCTACTTATAGCAATCAGCCCCAGCATTTT.